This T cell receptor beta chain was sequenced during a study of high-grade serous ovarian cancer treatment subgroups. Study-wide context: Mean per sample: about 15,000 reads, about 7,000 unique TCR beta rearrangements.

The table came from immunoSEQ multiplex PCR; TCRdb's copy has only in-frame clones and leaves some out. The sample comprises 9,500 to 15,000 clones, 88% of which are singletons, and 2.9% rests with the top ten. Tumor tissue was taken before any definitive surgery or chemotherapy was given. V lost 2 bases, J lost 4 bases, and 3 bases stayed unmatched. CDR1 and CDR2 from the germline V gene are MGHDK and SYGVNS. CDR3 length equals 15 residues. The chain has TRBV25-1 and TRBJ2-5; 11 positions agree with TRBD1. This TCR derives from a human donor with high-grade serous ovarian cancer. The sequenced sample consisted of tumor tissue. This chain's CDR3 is CASSEGQGAAETQYF. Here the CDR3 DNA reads TGTGCCAGCAGTGAAGGACAGGGGGCTGCAGAGACCCAGTACTTC.